This is a list of T cell receptor beta chains from one sample in a study of blood T cell repertoires in COVID-19. Clones were sequenced by immunoSEQ multiplex PCR, and TCRdb holds only the in-frame ones, with some missing. The table has fewer than 300,000 clones, approximately 88% seen once; the top ten hold roughly 1.5%. Specimen: peripheral blood. The receptor set was obtained from a human donor with COVID-19, enrolled during active disease. The donor label of this sample is uncertain. CDR3s include the opening cysteine and the closing phenylalanine or tryptophan. Each record gives: V gene, J gene, CDR3 protein.

TRBV15	TRBJ2-7	CATSRDSAGGREQYF
TRBV15	TRBJ2-3	CATSRVGPPQGTQYF
TRBV28	TRBJ2-1	CASRTTPFNEQFF
TRBV14	TRBJ2-1	CASSPGQLASATYNEQFF
TRBV29-1	TRBJ1-5	CSVISGFNQPQHF
TRBV15	TRBJ2-7	CATSRDLDSDYEQYF
TRBV7-3	TRBJ1-4	CASSITSGDEKLFF
TRBV19	TRBJ2-2	CASSMSQGSTGELFF
TRBV7-8	TRBJ2-7	CASSLDSSGVGGYEQYF
TRBV28	TRBJ1-2	CASSLGQGARDGYTF
TRBV30	TRBJ2-1	CAWSPYRGYNEQFF
TRBV27	TRBJ2-7	CASSRTDPSYEQYF
TRBV5-1	TRBJ2-2	CASSLEGLAGVGELFF
TRBV9	TRBJ2-1	CASSVERWSVNEQFF
TRBV27	TRBJ2-2	CASSFGGRQGKTTGELFF
TRBV7-4	TRBJ1-4	CASSRRVIHNEKLFF
TRBV15	TRBJ2-3	CATSRGTGVGTDTQYF
TRBV9	TRBJ2-1	CASSAPLAGSTGEQFF
TRBV19	TRBJ1-6	CASSMQDRGPPNSPLHF
TRBV3-1/TRBV3-2	TRBJ2-5	CASSQEVRGETQYF
TRBV19	TRBJ1-1	CASKRITRRGTEAFF
TRBV9	TRBJ2-1	CASSPRLAAYNEQFF
TRBV6-1	TRBJ1-2	CASSETRAPWGYTF
TRBV7-9	TRBJ1-2	CASSSRESRVNYGYTF
TRBV7-7	TRBJ2-5	CASSLVYGRQETQYF
TRBV29-1	TRBJ2-3	CSVGESDTQYF
TRBV7-3	TRBJ2-2	CASSLDLAAGELFF
TRBV7-2	TRBJ1-1	CASSYGRNTEAFF
TRBV28	TRBJ2-7	CASSSSDRGHEQYF
TRBV7-6	TRBJ2-2	CASSPQAGGVAGELFF
TRBV19	TRBJ2-5	CASSKSGLYQETQYF
TRBV6-6	TRBJ1-1	CASSTGQAEAFF
TRBV6-5	TRBJ1-1	CASSLEGSNTEAFF
TRBV14	TRBJ2-2	CASSQDLRSTGELFF
TRBV7-2	TRBJ2-7	CASSYGGTYEQYF
TRBV30	TRBJ2-2	CAWSVRVGGATAGELFF
TRBV5-6	TRBJ1-2	CASSRTGVGYTF
TRBV5-1	TRBJ1-1	CASSSSGTANTEAFF
TRBV11-2	TRBJ2-7	CASSLAGDEQYF
TRBV28	TRBJ1-3	CASSVTGGGNTIYF
TRBV30	TRBJ1-5	CAWSERTGGLNQPQHF
TRBV4-3	TRBJ2-5	CASSQDFMETQYF
TRBV30	TRBJ2-2	CAWSPIPGELFF
TRBV5-1	TRBJ1-2	CASSRAEVPYGYTF
TRBV5-1	TRBJ1-5	CASSLGGETNQPQHF
TRBV9	TRBJ2-7	CASSVTENEQYF
TRBV4-2	TRBJ1-4	CASSQAQGGNEKLFF
TRBV3-1/TRBV3-2	TRBJ2-7	CASSQRVGTGFDEQYF
TRBV7-2	TRBJ2-2	CASSSGGVGSSTGELFF
TRBV7-2	TRBJ2-3	CASSIGQNTRATQYF